The entry below describes one TCR beta chain. The antigen remains unidentified. Other nucleotide sequences from this sample produce the same CDR3. This entry belongs to a study of shared clonotypes between healthy human individuals. Study at large: The donor group consisted of a couple of women and three men, aged 18 to 49.

Study findings and constraints: Sampling covered blood only; tissue repertoires likely differ.

Produced via immunoSEQ multiplex PCR; TCRdb's table is partial and in-frame only. The repertoire holds millions of clones, 85% to 95% seen once, with roughly 0.15% in the top ten. The CDR3 has 15 amino acids. Germline V gives CDR1 SGHTA, CDR2 FQGNSA. Trimming left V 1 base short and J 1 base short, with 8 bases between. Caucasian adults residing in Nashville, Tennessee made up all the donors. This receptor was obtained from a man younger than 35 in good health. Specimen: naive CD4+ T cells sorted from blood. The subset here: CD45RA+ positively selected. The J gene is TRBJ1-3, the V gene TRBV7-2; tentative D call: TRBD1 (5 bases). This chain's CDR3 is CASSLGGGSGNTIYF. CDR3 coding DNA: TGTGCCAGCAGCTTAGGTGGGGGTTCTGGAAACACCATATATTTT.